This TCR beta chain was documented in a study of T cell responses to AZD1222 COVID-19 vaccine. This clone was counted between two and nine times. Its antigen remains unknown. Germline-derived CDR1 and CDR2 are LNHDA and SQIVND (reference sequence). The CDR3 totals 16 residues. Trimming removed 7 bases from V and 5 bases from J, with 21 bases in between. Profiled with immunoSEQ multiplex PCR; TCRdb holds only in-frame clones, not every one. The sample consists of 150,000 to 200,000 clones, about 89% of them appearing once. Study-wide findings and caveats: Nearly half of spike-specific TCRs reportedly target variant regions that are unmutated in the B.1.351 and B.1.1.7 variants.

The chain combines TRBV19 with TRBJ1-5; weak D call: TRBD1 (6 bases). The TCR sequence derives from an adult in good health. Specimen: peripheral blood, collected on day 0 of AZD1222 vaccination. CDR3 residues: CASMKGGQGSYQPQHF. The DNA for the CDR3 is TGTGCCAGTATGAAAGGGGGGCAGGGATCGTATCAGCCCCAGCATTTT.